Presented here are 10 T cell receptor beta chains from one specimen sequenced in a study of CD8+CD57+ T cells in acquired aplastic anemia. Investigators profiled TCR beta VDJ and CDR3 from genomic DNA template. TCRdb re-called the reads through MiXCR, storing one row per CDR3 protein. Among approximately 250,000 distinct CDR3 sequences listed, 65% to 90% were seen once. By flow cytometry, patients selected for sequencing had shown an expansion of CD8+CD57+ cells. Input material: sorted CD4+, CD8+, or CD8+CD57+ T cells (not recorded which) from PBMCs. The receptors were gathered from a human donor with aplastic anemia.

The chain carries TRBV9 and TRBJ2-3, with 8 positions matching TRBD2. V trimming: 3 bases; J trimming: 15 bases; junction bases outside the gene matches: 15. The CDR3 length is 14 residues. The germline gives CDR1 SGDLS, CDR2 YYNGEE. The CDR3 DNA follows: TGTGCCAGCAGCGGAGCGGGGGACATTCATAACTACTATTTT. Encoded protein: CASSGAGDIHNYYF.

Worth noting for this clonotype: Without the conserved terminal phenylalanine or tryptophan, this CDR3 likely stems from a read error. The limits of the CDR3 on the DNA are not certain, so only TCRdb's listed CDR3 is given. The rearrangement links TRBV7-8 to TRBJ2-3. The CDR3 contains 13 residues when both ends are counted. Germline V lookup: CDR1 SGHVS, CDR2 FQNEAQ. The CDR3 protein is CASGDGAADTPYS.

This clonotype has a handful of counts. This chain connects TRBV25-1 to TRBJ2-6, with D maybe TRBD2 (5 bases). This CDR3 has 17 residues. Germline CDR1 and CDR2: MGHDK and SYGVNS. Trimming pared 4 bases from V and 0 bases from J, leaving 13 bases between. The CDR3 is CASSVTSGVSGANVLTF. Written as DNA, the CDR3 is TGTGCCAGCAGTGTTACTTCCGGGGTCTCTGGGGCCAACGTCCTGACTTTC.

As regards this clonotype: The CDR3 end shows no conserved phenylalanine or tryptophan, and so a read error is likely. The DNA is omitted, as the CDR3 cannot be located on it reliably, and the CDR3 follows TCRdb's listing. V gene TRBV7-7 combines with J gene TRBJ2-3; no check of the table's D call, TRBD2, against the DNA was made. Germline assignment: CDR1 SSHAT and CDR2 FNYEAQ (reference sequence). The CDR3 sequence runs 13 residues, both termini included. The CDR3 loop reads CSPRNRARTLKLS.

Many counts were recorded for this clonotype. The chain employs TRBV6-4 and TRBJ2-1; TRBD2 agrees at 14 bases. The CDR3 is 15 amino acids. The germline gives CDR1 MRHNA, CDR2 SNTAGT. V trimming: 2 bases; J trimming: 8 bases; junction bases outside the gene matches: 2. The CDR3 protein is CASSDGTSGSDEQFF. The CDR3 nucleotides are TGTGCCAGCAGTGACGGGACTAGCGGGAGTGATGAGCAGTTCTTC.

As to this clonotype: At one end the junction does not follow the germline gene, possibly because of a read error. The chain recombines TRBV5-1 with TRBJ2-3; either TRBD1 or TRBD2 may fit D (6 bases each). Germline CDR1 is SGHRS and CDR2 is YFSETQ. There are 12 residues in the CDR3. The CDR3 sequence is CASSLGGGTEYF. In nucleotides, the CDR3 is TGCGCCAGCAGCTTAGGGGGAGGTACGGAGTATTTT.

The V and J genes are TRBV5-1 and TRBJ2-7, with D unclear. The CDR3 has 18 amino acids. V gave up 1 base and J gave up 1 base, with 21 bases separating them. Germline V CDR1 and CDR2: SGHRS, YFSETQ. The CDR3 region is CASSLYGTTEALSYEQYV. The CDR3 coding sequence is TGCGCCAGCAGCTTGTACGGTACCACAGAAGCCCTTTCCTACGAGCAGTACGTC.

Comment on this clonotype: No conserved phenylalanine or tryptophan ends this CDR3, so it is likely a read error. The DNA is omitted, as the CDR3 cannot be located on it reliably, and the CDR3 follows TCRdb's listing. The V call is TRBV7-9, the J call TRBJ1-1. The CDR3 sequence runs 13 residues, both termini included. The V gene's germline CDR1 is SEHNR and CDR2 FQNEAQ (reference sequence). The CDR3 loop is CACSFRRSGGSDE.

Worth noting for this clonotype: This CDR3 is missing its conserved last phenylalanine or tryptophan, likely due to a read error. Because the CDR3's place on the DNA is in doubt, the DNA is left out and the CDR3 is given as listed by TCRdb. The chain combines TRBV7-9 with TRBJ2-3; the table's TRBD1 call for D was not verified on the DNA. Germline V lookup: CDR1 SEHNR, CDR2 FQNEAQ (reference sequence). The CDR3 is 13 residues long, ends included. CDR3 in amino acids: CASSYGRSGGRYV.

This chain links TRBV5-6 with TRBJ1-5; D unclear. Trimming left V 2 bases short and J 0 bases short, with 15 bases between. The CDR3 totals 17 residues. Germline-derived CDR1 and CDR2 are SGHDT and YYEEEE. For the CDR3, the DNA is TGTGCCAGCAGCTTCTACGCACACCCCCATAGCAATCAGCCCCAGCATTTT. The encoded protein is CASSFYAHPHSNQPQHF.